The 25 T cell receptor beta chains presented below share a single source sample, sequenced in a study of cytomegalovirus exposure and HLA in healthy donors. The repertoire was sequenced with immunoSEQ multiplex PCR; TCRdb's copy has only in-frame clones and lacks some. The sample has roughly 270,000 clones, roughly 88% seen once. The specimen sequenced was PBMCs. These receptors were obtained from a woman aged 18-35 years in good health and CMV-seronegative.

The table lists this clone with a count of one. The rearrangement links TRBV6-1 to TRBJ1-2; no firm D call. The CDR3 covers 14 residues. Trimming took off 5 bases at V and 7 bases at J, with 17 bases between the two ends. Germline-derived CDR1 and CDR2 are MNHNS and SASEGT. CDR3: CASSQREGIGGYTF. Written as DNA, the CDR3 is TGTGCCAGCAGTCAGCGGGAGGGTATTGGTGGCTACACCTTC.

The rearrangement joins TRBV4-1 to TRBJ2-5; D perhaps matches TRBD1 (5 bases). V gave up 1 base and J gave up 5 bases, with 11 bases separating them. Germline V lookup: CDR1 MGHRA, CDR2 YSYEKL. This CDR3 spans 14 amino acids. CDR3 nucleotide sequence: TGCGCCAGCAGCCAAGTCGCAGGGTACGAGACCCAGTACTTC. Its translation: CASSQVAGYETQYF.

The count of this clone is one. The V and J genes are TRBV10-3 and TRBJ2-5, with 8 bases aligning to TRBD1. Unmatched junction bases numbered 12, after V lost 10 bases and J lost 5 bases. Germline V gene sequence: CDR1 ENHRY, CDR2 SYGVKD. The length of the CDR3 is 14 residues. CDR3 residues: CATRLQGVGETQYF. The CDR3 region has the DNA TGTGCCACCAGGTTACAGGGGGTAGGCGAGACCCAGTACTTC.

This chain connects TRBV7-9 to TRBJ2-3, with D perhaps TRBD1 (6 bases). V lost 1 base and J lost 6, with 11 bases in between. Germline V gives CDR1 SEHNR, CDR2 FQNEAQ (reference sequence). The CDR3 contains 14 residues. The CDR3 protein is CASSLGATGDTQYF. The CDR3 nucleotides read TGTGCCAGCAGCTTAGGGGCCACAGGGGATACGCAGTATTTT.

The chain uses TRBV4-3 and TRBJ2-7; D possibly corresponds to TRBD2 (5 bases). V was cut by 0 bases and J by 5 bases, with 11 bases left in between. The CDR3 runs 14 residues. Germline V CDR1 and CDR2: LGHNA, YSLEER. The CDR3 protein is CASSQDGAADEQYF. DNA for the CDR3: TGCGCCAGCAGCCAAGATGGAGCGGCAGACGAGCAGTACTTC.

The rearrangement links TRBV10-3 to TRBJ2-7; D possibly corresponds to TRBD2 (6 bases). The germline CDR1 and CDR2 sequences are ENHRY and SYGVKD. V dropped 5 bases and J dropped 1 base, with 12 bases sitting between them. The CDR3 is 14 residues long. CDR3 region: CAISTKGGSYEQYF. As DNA, the CDR3 is TGTGCCATCAGTACCAAAGGAGGGTCCTACGAGCAGTACTTC.

The rearrangement links TRBV9 to TRBJ2-5; D possibly corresponds to TRBD1 (5 bases). Germline CDR1 SGDLS, CDR2 YYNGEE. Trimming took 0 bases from V and 1 from J, leaving 34 bases between them. This CDR3 has 23 amino acids. The CDR3 sequence: CASSVGPAWAGNENEGVQETQYF. The CDR3 DNA reads as TGTGCCAGCAGCGTAGGCCCCGCTTGGGCAGGGAACGAAAACGAAGGAGTCCAAGAGACCCAGTACTTC.

The chain links TRBV28 to TRBJ2-3; D might be TRBD2 (7 bases). Germline V gives CDR1 MDHEN, CDR2 SYDVKM. With 10 bases removed from V and 4 bases from J, the gap between germline ends came to 15 bases. This CDR3 is 13 amino acids long. The CDR3 DNA reads TGTGCCACCTCCCGGGGGGCACCAGATACGCAGTATTTT. Translated: CATSRGAPDTQYF.

This chain links TRBV27 with TRBJ1-1; tentative D call: TRBD1 (5 bases). CDR1 and CDR2 (germline): MNHEY, SMNVEV (reference sequence). The CDR3 contains 16 residues. The V end was cut by 3 bases, the J end by 1 base, with 15 bases between. The CDR3 DNA reads as TGTGCCAGCAGTTTCGTTGTCGGGGGAGGGAACACTGAAGCTTTCTTT. Translation gives CASSFVVGGGNTEAFF.

This chain's CDR3 is CASSSFTRDEQYF. CDR3 in DNA: TGTGCCAGCAGCTCCTTTACTCGCGACGAGCAGTACTTC. The chain has TRBV7-9 and TRBJ2-7; D is uncertain. The germline CDR1 and CDR2 sequences are SEHNR and FQNEAQ (reference sequence). The CDR3 extends over 13 amino acids. Trimming shortened V by 4 bases and J by 5 bases, and 12 bases separated the two germline ends.

This chain joins TRBV27 and TRBJ2-1; no clear D gene. Germline CDR1 and CDR2: MNHEY and SMNVEV (reference sequence). This CDR3 comprises 14 residues. The V gene lost 6 bases and the J gene lost 2 bases, with 11 bases spanning the gap. As DNA, the CDR3 is TGTGCCAGCAGCTCAGGTTTAACCTACAATGAGCAGTTCTTC. Protein sequence: CASSSGLTYNEQFF.

In DNA form, the CDR3 reads TGTGCCAGCAGCTTAGGGAACTCAGGGGGATTGCAGTTCTTC. Its translation is CASSLGNSGGLQFF. V usage is TRBV11-3 and J usage is TRBJ2-1; 7 bases line up with TRBD1. The ends lost 1 base at V and 12 bases at J; junction bases unmatched: 9. Germline V lookup: CDR1 SGHNT, CDR2 YENEEA. The CDR3 length is 14 residues.

The chain has TRBV29-1 and TRBJ1-2, with TRBD1 matching over 12 bases. The CDR3 length is 13 residues. Germline loops: CDR1 SQVTM, CDR2 ANQGSEA. With V trimmed by 6 bases and J by 2 bases, 1 base remained unmatched. In DNA, the CDR3 is TGCAGCGTCGGGACAGGGGGCAACTATGGCTACACCTTC. This encodes CSVGTGGNYGYTF.

In regard to this clone: Other DNA sequences within the sample encode an identical CDR3. This rearrangement joins TRBV27 to TRBJ2-7, with 8 bases lining up with TRBD2. CDR1 is MNHEY, CDR2 SMNVEV, per germline (reference sequence). The CDR3 loop spans 13 amino acids. J was trimmed by 4 bases and V by 5 bases; bases with no gene match: 4. The CDR3 region is CASSLTSAYEQYF. As DNA, the CDR3 is TGTGCCAGCAGTCTGACTAGCGCGTACGAGCAGTACTTC.

J is TRBJ2-5 and V is TRBV10-2; tentatively, D is TRBD2 (6 bases). Trimming stripped 5 bases from V and 0 bases from J, with 7 bases between. Germline CDR1 reads WSHSY; CDR2 reads SAAADI. This CDR3 spans 13 amino acids. CDR3: CASSRDYQETQYF. CDR3 nucleotides: TGCGCCAGCAGTAGGGACTACCAAGAGACCCAGTACTTC.

This sequence joins TRBV15 and TRBJ1-4; D perhaps matches TRBD1 (6 bases). Per germline, CDR1 LNHNV and CDR2 YYDKDF (reference sequence). V lost 6 bases and J 2 bases, leaving 13 bases between the germline ends. The CDR3 is made up of 15 amino acids. The CDR3 here is CATRGADLTNEKLFF. CDR3 nucleotides: TGTGCCACCAGGGGGGCGGACCTTACTAATGAAAAACTGTTTTTT.

The chain combines TRBV11-2 with TRBJ2-1; the D is unclear. Germline V gene sequence: CDR1 SGHAT, CDR2 FQNNGV. V gave up 2 bases and J gave up 14 bases, with 10 bases separating them. The CDR3 contains 11 residues. The CDR3 spells CASSLFPEEFF. The CDR3 DNA reads TGTGCCAGCAGCTTATTCCCAGAGGAGTTCTTC.

The V gene is TRBV29-1, the J gene TRBJ2-3; 8 bases line up with TRBD2. This CDR3 has 12 residues. The V segment lost 4 bases and the J segment 6 bases; nucleotides outside the gene matches: 3. Germline CDR1 reads SQVTM; CDR2 reads ANQGSEA. The CDR3 sequence is CSVAAGEDTQYF. The CDR3 DNA reads TGCAGCGTTGCAGCGGGAGAGGATACGCAGTATTTT.

The chain combines TRBV11-2 with TRBJ2-1; D is unclear. Trimming removed 1 base at V and 6 bases at J, with 4 bases between. The CDR3 totals 12 residues. The germline CDR1 and CDR2 sequences are SGHAT and FQNNGV. The CDR3: CASSLVGNEQFF. CDR3 DNA sequence: TGTGCCAGCAGCTTAGTCGGCAATGAGCAGTTCTTC.

This clone was seen just once. The chain recombines TRBV6-6 with TRBJ1-2; TRBD1 aligns across 7 bases. The germline V gene has CDR1 MNHNY and CDR2 SVGAGI (reference sequence). The CDR3 is 13 residues long. Trimming took 2 bases from V and 6 from J; bases not matched to a gene: 3. The CDR3: CASSYGTADGYTF. The CDR3 bases are TGTGCCAGCAGTTACGGGACAGCAGATGGCTACACCTTC.

The chain carries TRBV11-1 and TRBJ1-1, with D possibly being TRBD1 (6 bases). In germline, CDR1 is SGHAT, CDR2 FQDESV (reference sequence). Trimming left V 5 bases short and J 2 bases short, with 12 bases between. CDR3 length: 14 residues. The CDR3 sequence: CASSPWGPNTEAFF. CDR3 bases: TGTGCCAGCAGCCCCTGGGGGCCAAACACTGAAGCTTTCTTT. Full variable domain (remainder filled in from reference TRBV11-1 and TRBJ1-1): EAEVAQSPRYKITEKSQAVAFWCDPISGHATLYWYRQILGQGPELLVQFQDESVVDDSQLPKDRFSAERLKGVDSTLKIQPAELGDSAMYLCASSPWGPNTEAFFGQGTRLTVV.

CDR3 sequence: CASSVDTGLGANVLTF. The CDR3 DNA is TGTGCCAGCAGCGTGGACACAGGGCTGGGGGCCAACGTCCTGACTTTC. The gene calls are TRBV9 and TRBJ2-6, with D tentatively TRBD1 (6 bases). V was trimmed by 2 bases and J by 4 bases, leaving 13 bases between them. In germline, CDR1 is SGDLS, CDR2 YYNGEE. The CDR3 is made up of 16 amino acids.

This sequence joins TRBV10-3 and TRBJ1-1, with TRBD1 identical over 11 bases. With 10 bases clipped from V and 3 bases from J, the junction kept 4 bases outside the gene matches. CDR1 is ENHRY, CDR2 SYGVKD, per germline. This CDR3 has 13 amino acids. The CDR3 region is CATGQGAYTEAFF. CDR3 nucleotides: TGTGCCACCGGACAGGGGGCATACACTGAAGCTTTCTTT.

The chain joins TRBV6-5 to TRBJ2-7; TRBD1 agrees at 8 bases. The V gene's germline CDR1 is MNHEY and CDR2 SVGAGI. This CDR3 is built from 14 residues. J gave up 6 bases and V 0 bases, and 4 bases lay outside the gene matches. The CDR3 is CASSYSDRGREQYF. In DNA form, the CDR3 reads TGTGCCAGCAGTTACTCAGACAGGGGACGCGAGCAGTACTTC.

The chain uses TRBV15 and TRBJ2-5, with TRBD2 identical over 7 bases. The V and J ends lost 8 bases and 2 bases, in that order; junction bases with no gene match: 20. Germline-derived CDR1 and CDR2 are LNHNV and YYDKDF (reference sequence). The length of the CDR3 is 18 residues. CDR3 in amino acids: CATAVGNWASGSQETQYF. CDR3 bases: TGTGCCACCGCAGTGGGTAATTGGGCTAGCGGAAGTCAAGAGACCCAGTACTTC.